This T cell receptor beta chain appears in the sequencing data of a study of T cell responses to AZD1222 COVID-19 vaccine. CDR3 length: 15 amino acids. CDR1 LNHDA and CDR2 SQIVND come from the germline V gene (reference sequence). V was pared by 3 bases and J by 9 bases, with 12 bases of the junction left unmatched. Sequencing used immunoSEQ multiplex PCR; TCRdb keeps in-frame clones, though not all of them. The repertoire consists of 90,000 to 150,000 clones, with 70% to 90% occurring once and the leading ten covering approximately 2.9%. This clone is a singleton in its sample. Its specificity is not known. The study's findings and limits: Spike-spanning, vaccine-associated CD4 TCRs were dominant at 160-218 and 743-854. Donors were chiefly white British, with a greater number of females, and clonal diversity was perhaps underestimated. Once two AZD1222 doses were given, Spike-specific TCR breadth and depth went up.

The chain carries TRBV19 and TRBJ2-3; TRBD1 aligns across 7 bases. The receptor was isolated from an adult who received the AZD1222 COVID-19 vaccine. This material consisted of peripheral blood, taken 28 days after the second AZD1222 dose. The CDR3 region is CASSMKSNRGGTQYF. CDR3 sequence (DNA): TGTGCCAGTAGTATGAAATCCAACAGGGGTGGGACGCAGTATTTT.